These 22 T cell receptor beta chains share one sample of origin, sequenced in a study of blood T cell repertoires in COVID-19. Using immunoSEQ multiplex PCR, the repertoire was profiled, and TCRdb retains in-frame clones only, with some absent. Among 180,000 or so clones, 85% were seen once, and the ten largest hold just under 8.5%. Sequencing was done on a sample of peripheral blood. All receptors come from a woman aged 55-69 years with acute or convalescent COVID-19.

The chain combines TRBV30 with TRBJ1-2; D not certain. V lost 3 bases to trimming and J lost 6 bases, with 14 bases between them. Germline V CDR1 and CDR2: GTSNPN, SVGIG (reference sequence). This CDR3 has 13 amino acids. Here the CDR3 DNA reads TGTGCCTGGAGCCCCACCGGTACTAATGGCTACACCTTC. This sequence encodes CAWSPTGTNGYTF.

This rearrangement joins TRBV9 to TRBJ1-1, with TRBD1 matching over 12 bases. This CDR3 contains 15 residues. V dropped 3 bases and J dropped 5; count of bases not matched to a gene: 5. The germline V gene has CDR1 SGDLS and CDR2 YYNGEE. The CDR3 coding sequence is TGTGCCAGCAGCGAGGGGACAGGGGGCTATACTGAAGCTTTCTTT. Translation: CASSEGTGGYTEAFF.

This chain uses TRBV11-2 with TRBJ2-5, with 7 bases lining up with TRBD1. V trimming: 4 bases; J trimming: 5 bases; junction bases outside the gene matches: 7. The CDR3 has 14 amino acids. Per the germline V gene, CDR1 is SGHAT and CDR2 is FQNNGV. CDR3 DNA: TGTGCCAGCAGCTCCAACAGGGGTAGCGAGACCCAGTACTTC. Its protein is CASSSNRGSETQYF. The entire variable domain, with the rest obtained from reference TRBV11-2 and TRBJ2-5, is as follows: EAGVAQSPRYKIIEKRQSVAFWCNPISGHATLYWYQQILGQGPKLLIQFQNNGVVDDSQLPKDRFSAERLKGVDSTLKIQPAKLEDSAVYLCASSSNRGSETQYFGPGTRLLVL.

The rearrangement joins TRBV19 to TRBJ2-1; 7 bases are shared with TRBD2. The J segment lost 4 bases and the V segment lost 1 base, leaving 7 bases of the junction unmatched. This CDR3 contains 16 residues. Per germline, CDR1 LNHDA and CDR2 SQIVND (reference sequence). The CDR3 reads CASSIGGGRTYNEQFF. DNA of the CDR3: TGTGCCAGTAGTATAGGAGGCGGGAGAACGTACAATGAGCAGTTCTTC.

To note about this clone: The same CDR3 arises from other DNA sequences in this sample as well. The V call is TRBV12-3 or TRBV12-4, the J call TRBJ1-1, with D unclear. V lost 1 base and J lost 7, with 4 bases in between. This CDR3 has 11 amino acids. The CDR3 loop reads CASSLDSEAFF. The CDR3 bases are TGTGCCAGCAGTTTAGACAGTGAAGCTTTCTTT.

The chain uses TRBV9 and TRBJ2-3, with TRBD2 matching over 7 bases. Trimming at V came to 1 base and at J to 3 bases, leaving 8 bases not matched to a gene. Germline CDR1 SGDLS, CDR2 YYNGEE. This CDR3 contains 16 residues. CDR3 sequence: CASSVLGGAGTDTQYF. The CDR3 bases are TGTGCCAGCAGCGTATTGGGGGGAGCGGGGACAGATACGCAGTATTTT.

V usage is TRBV27 and J usage is TRBJ1-1; D might be TRBD1 (5 bases). Germline-derived CDR1 and CDR2 are MNHEY and SMNVEV (reference sequence). The V and J ends lost 2 bases and 0 bases respectively, with 7 bases between them. This CDR3 has 14 amino acids. CDR3 sequence (DNA): TGTGCCAGCAGTTTAGGGGGGATGAACACTGAAGCTTTCTTT. This gives the protein CASSLGGMNTEAFF.

This chain connects TRBV7-3 to TRBJ2-3; 12 nucleotides line up with TRBD2. The CDR3 spans 19 residues. Looked up from germline, CDR1 is SGHTA and CDR2 is FQGTGA. Trimming took 3 bases from V and 0 from J; bases not matched to a gene: 10. This chain's CDR3 is CASSLDLAGGVGSTDTQYF. The CDR3 nucleotides read TGTGCCAGCAGCTTGGATCTAGCGGGAGGGGTCGGCAGCACAGATACGCAGTATTTT. The full variable domain, completed using reference TRBV7-3 and TRBJ2-3, is GAGVSQTPSNKVTEKGKYVELRCDPISGHTALYWYRQSLGQGPEFLIYFQGTGAADDSGLPNDRFFAVRPEGSVSTLKIQRTERGDSAVYLCASSLDLAGGVGSTDTQYFGPGTRLTVL.

The rearrangement joins TRBV19 to TRBJ1-4; maybe TRBD1 (5 bases). CDR3 length: 14 residues. The germline V gene has CDR1 LNHDA and CDR2 SQIVND (reference sequence). V gave up 8 bases and J gave up 6 bases, with 16 bases separating them. This CDR3 is CASARSGGYEKLFF. The CDR3 DNA follows: TGTGCCAGTGCGAGGTCGGGGGGGTATGAAAAACTGTTTTTT.

V is TRBV2 and J is TRBJ2-1; 9 nucleotides align to TRBD2. The CDR3 totals 16 residues. V shed 5 bases, J shed 0 bases, and the junction held 5 bases outside the gene matches. Germline V gives CDR1 SNHLY, CDR2 FYNNEI. This CDR3 reads CASSKDSGSSYNEQFF. The CDR3, as DNA: TGTGCCAGCAGTAAGGATAGCGGGAGCTCCTACAATGAGCAGTTCTTC.

This clone occurred a few times. V gene TRBV19 combines with J gene TRBJ1-2; a weak D match, TRBD1 (5 bases). CDR3 length equals 15 residues. CDR1 and CDR2 (germline): LNHDA, SQIVND (reference sequence). V was clipped by 1 base and J by 7 bases, with 16 bases between them. The CDR3 sequence: CASSIGGGRRGGYTF. CDR3 bases: TGTGCCAGTAGTATAGGCGGTGGGCGGAGGGGTGGCTACACCTTC.

The V call is TRBV11-2, the J call TRBJ2-7; maybe TRBD1 (5 bases). CDR3 size: 15 residues. From germline, CDR1 is SGHAT and CDR2 FQNNGV. The germline V and J ends were trimmed by 3 bases and 0 bases, with 12 bases remaining between them. CDR3 DNA sequence: TGTGCCAGCAGCTTTGATACGACAGTCTCCTACGAGCAGTACTTC. Translation gives CASSFDTTVSYEQYF.

The count of this clone is one. The V and J genes are TRBV19 and TRBJ1-5; 7 nucleotides agree with TRBD1. The junction had 20 bases not matched to a gene; V was cut back by 0 bases and J by 0 bases. CDR1 is LNHDA and CDR2 is SQIVND in the germline V gene (reference sequence). The CDR3 loop spans 22 amino acids. DNA of the CDR3: TGTGCCAGTAGTATAGATCAGTTAATTCCGGGACAGTCCTACTATAGCAATCAGCCCCAGCATTTT. It specifies CASSIDQLIPGQSYYSNQPQHF.

The chain employs TRBV9 and TRBJ2-1, with 12 bases that match TRBD1. The CDR3 has 15 residues. The germline V gene has CDR1 SGDLS and CDR2 YYNGEE. Trimming cost V 5 bases and J 10 bases; bases outside gene matches: 10. CDR3 DNA sequence: TGTGCCAGCAGAGAAGGGACAGGGGGCAACGGGGAGCAGTTCTTC. Amino acid sequence: CASREGTGGNGEQFF.

The CDR3 here is CASSESLAQFF. The CDR3 bases are TGTGCCAGCAGTGAATCACTAGCGCAGTTCTTC. The chain employs TRBV25-1 and TRBJ2-1, with D possibly TRBD2 on 6 matching bases. The CDR3 sequence is 11 residues long. Looked up from germline, CDR1 is MGHDK and CDR2 is SYGVNS. V was cut by 1 base and J by 12 bases, with 7 bases left in between.

This rearrangement joins TRBV28 to TRBJ2-1, with 11 bases matching TRBD2. Germline CDR1 reads MDHEN; CDR2 reads SYDVKM. The CDR3 has 14 amino acids. After removal of 7 bases from V and 8 bases from J, the junction contained 7 bases not matched to a gene. The CDR3 here is CASNLAGGWYEQFF. Written as DNA, the CDR3 is TGTGCCAGCAACCTAGCGGGAGGATGGTATGAGCAGTTCTTC.

This sequence joins TRBV4-2 and TRBJ2-1; D is possibly TRBD2 (5 bases). Germline-derived CDR1 and CDR2 are LGHNA and YNFKEQ. V was shortened by 1 base and J by 7 bases, with 11 bases between the two germline ends. The CDR3 is 14 amino acids. The CDR3 region is CASSQGGARNEQFF. The CDR3 DNA reads as TGTGCCAGCAGCCAAGGGGGAGCAAGAAATGAGCAGTTCTTC.

The V gene is TRBV28, the J gene TRBJ1-6; the D gene is possibly TRBD1 (6 bases). The germline V gene has CDR1 MDHEN and CDR2 SYDVKM. The CDR3 loop spans 14 amino acids. V was shortened by 2 bases and J by 8 bases, with 10 bases between the two germline ends. The CDR3 DNA reads as TGTGCCAGCAGTTTAGGACAGTGGCATTCACCCCTCCACTTT. Translation gives CASSLGQWHSPLHF.

V and J are TRBV5-1 and TRBJ1-5, with a possible D match to TRBD1 (6 bases). The CDR3 covers 15 residues. The V gene lost 2 bases and the J gene lost 5 bases, with 14 bases spanning the gap. In germline, CDR1 is SGHRS, CDR2 YFSETQ. CDR3 DNA sequence: TGCGCCAGCAGCTTACAAACAGGGTCGGATCAGCCCCAGCATTTT. Translation gives CASSLQTGSDQPQHF.

This chain uses TRBV19 with TRBJ1-5; D ambiguous. Trimming removed 7 bases at V and 5 bases at J, with 12 bases between. Germline V gene data show CDR1 as LNHDA and CDR2 as SQIVND (reference sequence). The length of the CDR3 is 13 residues. CDR3 bases: TGTGCCAGTAAAAAGGCGGGAGATCAGCCCCAGCATTTT. Its protein is CASKKAGDQPQHF. The full variable domain, completed using reference TRBV19 and TRBJ1-5, is DGGITQSPKYLFRKEGQNVTLSCEQNLNHDAMYWYRQDPGQGLRLIYYSQIVNDFQKGDIAEGYSVSREKKESFPLTVTSAQKNPTAFYLCASKKAGDQPQHFGDGTRLSIL.

The chain couples TRBV9 to TRBJ2-7; 7 nucleotides line up with TRBD1. The CDR3 spans 15 residues. Germline V gives CDR1 SGDLS, CDR2 YYNGEE. Trimming removed 3 bases from V and 5 bases from J; junction bases left unmatched: 11. CDR3 coding DNA: TGTGCCAGCAGCGGACGACAGGGTGGGCTGGACGAGCAGTACTTC. Its translation is CASSGRQGGLDEQYF.

In nucleotides, the CDR3 is TGTGCCAGCAGTGGCTTGGGGACTGCCAAAAACATTCAGTACTTC. Its translation is CASSGLGTAKNIQYF. The gene calls are TRBV25-1 and TRBJ2-4, with a possible D match to TRBD2 (6 bases). Germline assignment: CDR1 MGHDK and CDR2 SYGVNS. The CDR3 length is 15 residues. V was shortened by 4 bases and J by 1 base, with 11 bases between the two germline ends.